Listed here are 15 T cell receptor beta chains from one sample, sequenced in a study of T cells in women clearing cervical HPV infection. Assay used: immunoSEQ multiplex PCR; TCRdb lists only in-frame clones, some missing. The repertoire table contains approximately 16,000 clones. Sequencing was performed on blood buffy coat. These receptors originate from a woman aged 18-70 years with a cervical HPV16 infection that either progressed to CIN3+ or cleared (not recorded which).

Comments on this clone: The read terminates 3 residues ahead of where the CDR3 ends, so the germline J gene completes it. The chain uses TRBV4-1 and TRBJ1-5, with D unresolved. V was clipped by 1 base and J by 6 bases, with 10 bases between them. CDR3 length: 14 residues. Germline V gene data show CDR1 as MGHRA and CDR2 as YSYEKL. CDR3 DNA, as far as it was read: TGCGCCAGCAGCCAAGGCACTTCAGGTCAGCCC. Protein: CASSQGTSGQP. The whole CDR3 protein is CASSQGTSGQPQHF.

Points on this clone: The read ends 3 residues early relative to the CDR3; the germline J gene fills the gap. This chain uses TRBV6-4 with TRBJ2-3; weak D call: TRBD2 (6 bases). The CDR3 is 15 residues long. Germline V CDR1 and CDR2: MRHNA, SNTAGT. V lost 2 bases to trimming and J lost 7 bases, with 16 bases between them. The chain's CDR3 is CASSDLRLVRHTQYF. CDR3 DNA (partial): TGTGCCAGCAGTGACCTCCGACTAGTGAGGCATACG.

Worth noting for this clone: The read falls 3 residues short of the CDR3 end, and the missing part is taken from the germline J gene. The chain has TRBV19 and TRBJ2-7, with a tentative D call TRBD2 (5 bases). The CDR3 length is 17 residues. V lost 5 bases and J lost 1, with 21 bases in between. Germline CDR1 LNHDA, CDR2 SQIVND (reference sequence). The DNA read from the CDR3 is TGTGCCAGTAGTCCAAGTATAGGAGGTGCTAGTTCCTACGAG. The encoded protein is CASSPSIGGASSYE. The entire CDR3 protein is CASSPSIGGASSYEQYF.

The CDR3 bases that were read are TGTGCCACCAGCAGAGCCCCAGGGTCTGAGGAAAAA. This translates into CATSRAPGSEEK. The entire CDR3 reads CATSRAPGSEEKLFF. The V and J genes are TRBV15 and TRBJ1-4, with D tentatively TRBD1 (5 bases). The read finishes 3 residues shy of the CDR3 end, and the germline J gene is used to complete it. The CDR3 is 15 residues long. Per the germline V gene, CDR1 is LNHNV and CDR2 is YYDKDF (reference sequence). The germline V and J ends were trimmed by 1 base and 8 bases, with 14 bases remaining between them. The full variable domain, in which reference TRBV15 and TRBJ1-4 provide the parts outside the CDR3, is DAMVIQNPRYQVTQFGKPVTLSCSQTLNHNVMYWYQQKSSQAPKLLFHYYDKDFNNEADTPDNFQSRRPNTSFCFLDIRSPGLGDTAMYLCATSRAPGSEEKLFFGSGTQLSVL.

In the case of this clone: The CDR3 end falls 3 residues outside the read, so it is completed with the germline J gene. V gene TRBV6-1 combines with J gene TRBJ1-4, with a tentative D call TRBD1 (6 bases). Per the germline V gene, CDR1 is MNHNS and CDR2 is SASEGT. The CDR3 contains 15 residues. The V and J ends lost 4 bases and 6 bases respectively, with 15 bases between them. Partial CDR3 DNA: TGTGCCAGCAGTGCTATCGGGGGGCGGGATGAAAAA. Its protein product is CASSAIGGRDEK. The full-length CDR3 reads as CASSAIGGRDEKLFF.

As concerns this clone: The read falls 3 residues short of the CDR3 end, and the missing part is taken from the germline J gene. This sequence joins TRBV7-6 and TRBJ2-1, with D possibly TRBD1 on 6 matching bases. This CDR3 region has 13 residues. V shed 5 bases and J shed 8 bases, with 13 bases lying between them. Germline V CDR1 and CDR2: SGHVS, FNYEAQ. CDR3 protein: CASSQQGIDEQFF. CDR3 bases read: TGTGCCAGCAGCCAACAGGGTATCGATGAG.

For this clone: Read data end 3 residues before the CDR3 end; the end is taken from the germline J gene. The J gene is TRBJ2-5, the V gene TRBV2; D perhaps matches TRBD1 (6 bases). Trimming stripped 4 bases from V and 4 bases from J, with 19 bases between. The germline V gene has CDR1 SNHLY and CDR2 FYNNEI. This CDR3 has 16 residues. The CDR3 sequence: CASSGPDTGIGETQYF. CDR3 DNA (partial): TGTGCCAGCAGTGGCCCAGACACAGGGATCGGAGAGACC.

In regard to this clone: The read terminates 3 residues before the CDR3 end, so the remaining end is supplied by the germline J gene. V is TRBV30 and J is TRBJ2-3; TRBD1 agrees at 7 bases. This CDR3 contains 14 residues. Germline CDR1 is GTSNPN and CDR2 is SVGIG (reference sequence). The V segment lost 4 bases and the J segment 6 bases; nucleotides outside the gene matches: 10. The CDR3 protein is CAWILSDRVDTQYF. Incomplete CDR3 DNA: TGTGCCTGGATTCTGAGCGACAGGGTTGATACG.

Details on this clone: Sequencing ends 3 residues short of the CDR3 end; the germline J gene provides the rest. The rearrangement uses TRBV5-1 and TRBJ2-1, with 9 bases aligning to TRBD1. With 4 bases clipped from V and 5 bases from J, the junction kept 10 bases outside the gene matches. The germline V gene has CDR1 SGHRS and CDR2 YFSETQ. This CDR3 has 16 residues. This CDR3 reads CASSLLRTGDDNEQFF. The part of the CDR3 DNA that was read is TGCGCCAGCAGCCTCCTGCGGACAGGGGACGACAATGAG.

Here the CDR3 reads CSAKSGGVNEQYF. Incomplete CDR3 DNA: TGCAGTGCTAAGTCAGGGGGTGTCAACGAG. The chain carries TRBV20-1 and TRBJ2-7; 7 nucleotides align to TRBD1. The missing CDR3 end, 3 residues past where the read stops, is filled in from the germline J gene. Trimming cost V 4 bases and J 5 bases; bases outside gene matches: 8. CDR1 DFQATT and CDR2 SNEGSKA come from the germline V gene (reference sequence). The CDR3 sequence is 13 residues long.

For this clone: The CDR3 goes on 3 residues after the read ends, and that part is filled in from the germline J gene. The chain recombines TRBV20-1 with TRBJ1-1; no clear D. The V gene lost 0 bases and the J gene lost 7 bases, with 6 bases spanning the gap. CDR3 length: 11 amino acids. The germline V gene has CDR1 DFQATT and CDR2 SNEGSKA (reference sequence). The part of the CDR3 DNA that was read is TGCAGTGCTAGAGACACAGTTGAA. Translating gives CSARDTVE. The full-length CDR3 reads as CSARDTVEAFF.

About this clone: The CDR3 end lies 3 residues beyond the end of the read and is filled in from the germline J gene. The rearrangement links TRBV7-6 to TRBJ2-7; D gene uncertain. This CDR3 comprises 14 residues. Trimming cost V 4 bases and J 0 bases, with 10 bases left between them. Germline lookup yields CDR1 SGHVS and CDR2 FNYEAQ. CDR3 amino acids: CASSYAIRSYEQYF. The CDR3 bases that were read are TGTGCCAGCAGCTACGCTATACGCTCCTACGAG.

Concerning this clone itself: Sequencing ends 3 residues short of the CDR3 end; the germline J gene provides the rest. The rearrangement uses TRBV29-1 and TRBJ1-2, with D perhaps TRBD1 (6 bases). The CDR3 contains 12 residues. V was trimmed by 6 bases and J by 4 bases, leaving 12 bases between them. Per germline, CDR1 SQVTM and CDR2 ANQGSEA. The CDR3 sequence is CSVKQGFYGYTF. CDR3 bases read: TGCAGCGTGAAACAGGGATTCTATGGC.

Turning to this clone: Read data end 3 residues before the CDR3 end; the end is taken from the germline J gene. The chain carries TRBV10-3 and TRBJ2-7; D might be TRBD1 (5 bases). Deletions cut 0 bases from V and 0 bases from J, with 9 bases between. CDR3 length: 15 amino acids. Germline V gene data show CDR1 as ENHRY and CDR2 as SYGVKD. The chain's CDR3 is CAISESQEDSYEQYF. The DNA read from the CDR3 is TGTGCCATCAGTGAGTCACAGGAAGACTCCTACGAG.

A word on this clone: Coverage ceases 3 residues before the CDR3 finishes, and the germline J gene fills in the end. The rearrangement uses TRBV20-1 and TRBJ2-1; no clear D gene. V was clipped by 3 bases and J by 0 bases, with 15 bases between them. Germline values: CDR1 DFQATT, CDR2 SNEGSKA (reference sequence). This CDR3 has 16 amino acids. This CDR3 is CSASPRKVSSYNEQFF. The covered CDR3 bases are TGCAGTGCTAGCCCTAGGAAGGTCAGCTCCTACAATGAG.